This is a list of T cell receptor beta chains from one sample in a study of blood T cell repertoires in COVID-19. Libraries were prepared by immunoSEQ multiplex PCR; TCRdb keeps only in-frame clonotypes and omits some of them. This sample yields fewer than 350,000 clones, of which nearly 90% are seen a single time; about 1.7% belongs to the top ten. Sequencing input: PBMCs or T cells enriched from blood (not recorded which). These receptors all stem from a woman younger than 30 with acute COVID-19. Each CDR3 is given with its conserved first and last residue. The D gene is left open where the match is weak. Size tells how often a clone was seen (once, few, many) or the class of an expanded clone, and some rows leave it out.

d_call clone_size j_call v_call cdr3_nt cdr3_aa
. . TRBJ1-4 TRBV5-4 TGTGCCAGCAGCCCCGGTGGGGCAGATGGGCGGTTTGGTCATGAAAAACTGTTTTTT CASSPGGADGRFGHEKLFF
. . TRBJ2-5 TRBV27 TGTGCCAGCAGTTTATCTTCGGAGGAGCACCCGTACTTC CASSLSSEEHPYF
TRBD2 . TRBJ2-1 TRBV27 TGTGCCAGCAGTTTGGGGCCGGGAGGGGCCTACAATGAGCAGTTCTTC CASSLGPGGAYNEQFF
TRBD1 . TRBJ2-7 TRBV19 TGTGCCAGTAGCCTTGGGTCAGGGACAGGGCACTACGAGCAGTACTTC CASSLGSGTGHYEQYF
. . TRBJ2-1 TRBV28 TGTGCCAGCAGTTTACGACAGAGCTACAATGAGCAGTTCTTC CASSLRQSYNEQFF
TRBD1 . TRBJ2-7 TRBV3-1/TRBV3-2 TGTGCCAGCAGCCAGGCCAACAGGGGGCGGCAGTACTTC CASSQANRGRQYF
. once TRBJ1-1 TRBV21-1 TGTGCCAGCGACAGGATGAATATGAACACTGAAGCTTTCTTT CASDRMNMNTEAFF
TRBD2 few TRBJ2-3 TRBV5-1 TGCGCCAGCAGCTTCTCCCTAGCGGGAGCCTCAGATACGCAGTATTTT CASSFSLAGASDTQYF
TRBD2 . TRBJ2-3 TRBV15 TGTGCCACCAGCAGAGATCGGACTAGCGGGACTAATACGCAGTATTTT CATSRDRTSGTNTQYF
. . TRBJ2-3 TRBV7-9 TGTGCCAGCAGTTTCACAGGCCCCACTAGCACAGATACGCAGTATTTT CASSFTGPTSTDTQYF
. . TRBJ1-2 TRBV2 TGTGCCAGCAGTGGGGGAGACTATGGCTACACCTTC CASSGGDYGYTF
TRBD2 . TRBJ2-1 TRBV7-6 TGTGCCAGCAGCCCACTAGCGGCACCCTACAATGAGCAGTTCTTC CASSPLAAPYNEQFF
TRBD1 . TRBJ1-3 TRBV5-1 TGCGCCAGCAGCCCTCGGACAGGGAATGTAAACACCATATATTTT CASSPRTGNVNTIYF
TRBD2 . TRBJ2-1 TRBV19 TGTGCCTCGCTAGCGGACAACAATGAGCAGTTCTTC CASLADNNEQFF
. few TRBJ1-5 TRBV4-1 TGCGCCAGCAGCCAACGAATCGGTAGCAATCAGCCCCAGCATTTT CASSQRIGSNQPQHF
. . TRBJ1-4 TRBV5-1 TGCGCCAGCAGCTATACGAGCGCAACTAATGAAAAACTGTTTTTT CASSYTSATNEKLFF
TRBD2 . TRBJ2-1 TRBV10-1 TGCGCCAGCAGTGAGGCGGGAGGGTTAGGAAATGAGCAGTTCTTC CASSEAGGLGNEQFF
TRBD2 once TRBJ2-7 TRBV7-8 TGTGCCAGCAGCTTGGGACAGCAGGGACTAGCGGGTCCAACCTACGAGCAGTACTTC CASSLGQQGLAGPTYEQYF
. . TRBJ1-5 TRBV7-2 TGTGCCAGCAGCTTAGACGGGGTTGTTCAGCCCCAGCATTTT CASSLDGVVQPQHF
TRBD2 . TRBJ2-3 TRBV6-2/TRBV6-3 TGTGCCAGCAGTTATTACCGGACTAGCGGAGGCACAGATACGCAGTATTTT CASSYYRTSGGTDTQYF
TRBD2 . TRBJ2-7 TRBV27 TGTGCCAGCAGTCCCCGGACTAGCGGGTTCCCCTACGAGCAGTACTTC CASSPRTSGFPYEQYF
TRBD1 . TRBJ1-5 TRBV12-3/TRBV12-4 TGTGCCAGCAGTTCAGACAGGGCTGGCCCCCAGCATTTT CASSSDRAGPQHF
. . TRBJ2-1 TRBV6-5 TGTGCCAGCAGTTTCAGGGGAGGGGAGCAGTTCTTC CASSFRGGEQFF
TRBD2 . TRBJ2-1 TRBV30 TGTGCCTGGAGGACGGGACTAGCTTACAATGAGCAGTTCTTC CAWRTGLAYNEQFF
. . TRBJ2-7 TRBV4-1 TGCGCCAGCAGCCAAGGGACAGCCATCCCCTACGAGCAGTACTTC CASSQGTAIPYEQYF
. . TRBJ1-1 TRBV6-6 TGTGCCAGCAGGTTACAGATGAACACTGAAGCTTTCTTT CASRLQMNTEAFF
. . TRBJ1-2 TRBV3-1/TRBV3-2 TGTGCCAGCAGCCGAACCGGGAATTACTATGGCTACACCTTC CASSRTGNYYGYTF
TRBD1 . TRBJ2-7 TRBV19 TGTGCCAGTAGTATAGCAGGGGGTCCCTCCTACGAGCAGTACTTC CASSIAGGPSYEQYF
TRBD1 once TRBJ1-1 TRBV5-1 TGCGCCAGCAGCTCTACCTACAGGGGGGGGAACACTGAAGCTTTCTTT CASSSTYRGGNTEAFF
. . TRBJ2-4 TRBV13 TGTGCCAGCAGCTTAGAGTCAGGGGCCAAAAACATTCAGTACTTC CASSLESGAKNIQYF
TRBD1 . TRBJ1-1 TRBV6-5 TGTGCCAGCTGGGACAGGGGCCCGAACACTGAAGCTTTCTTT CASWDRGPNTEAFF
. . TRBJ1-6 TRBV6-6 TGTGCCAGCAGCAGGGGAGGGTATAATTCACCCCTCCACTTT CASSRGGYNSPLHF
. . TRBJ2-1 TRBV29-1 TGCAGCGTTGAAAGGGGTTCGGCCTACAATGAGCAGTTCTTC CSVERGSAYNEQFF
. . TRBJ2-2 TRBV28 TGTGCCAGCAGTCTCCTCACCGGGGAGCTGTTTTTT CASSLLTGELFF
TRBD1 . TRBJ1-1 TRBV10-1 TGCGCCAACAGGGGACAGCCGAACACTGAAGCTTTCTTT CANRGQPNTEAFF
. . TRBJ2-1 TRBV19 TGTGCCAGTAGTATAATGTCTAGCTCTGGCGATGAGCAGTTCTTC CASSIMSSSGDEQFF
TRBD1 . TRBJ2-1 TRBV10-3 TGTGCCATCAGGCCCCGGGACAGGGTTTACAATGAGCAGTTCTTC CAIRPRDRVYNEQFF
TRBD2 . TRBJ2-5 TRBV15 TGTGCCACCAGCAATCGGGGACTAGCGGACGGGGGCCAGTACTTC CATSNRGLADGGQYF